This record covers a single TCR beta chain. The sample originates from a study of T cells after somatic rescue of genetic block. Sequenced by immunoSEQ multiplex PCR; TCRdb stores in-frame clones only, minus some. In the table there are tens of thousands of clones, 75% to 90% of which are singletons. This TCR derives from a woman under 30. The sequenced material came from peripheral blood mononuclear cells (PBMCs).

In DNA, the CDR3 is TGTGCCAGCAGCCCAGGAGGACAGGAAGCTAACTATGGCTACACCTTC. This encodes CASSPGGQEANYGYTF. The V gene is TRBV7-3, the J gene TRBJ1-2, with TRBD1 matching over 7 bases. Germline lookup yields CDR1 SGHTA and CDR2 FQGTGA. The CDR3 covers 16 residues. V gave up 5 bases and J gave up 0 bases; unmatched junction bases: 9.